These T cell receptor beta chains were read from a single sample in a study of neoadjuvant anti-PD-1 for oral cavity cancer. Using immunoSEQ multiplex PCR, the repertoire was profiled, and TCRdb retains in-frame clones only, with some absent. Here the sample spans approximately 9,600 clones, 66% being singletons. This sample comprised PBMCs, obtained after nivolumab (anti-PD-1) treatment. The source of these receptors is a person between 40 and 80 years old with oral cavity squamous cell carcinoma. Each CDR3 is given with its conserved first and last residue. The order of the fields is D gene, V gene, clone size, J gene, CDR3 DNA, CDR3 protein. The D gene is left open where the match is weak. Only some rows state a clone size, as once, few, many or a class for expanded clones.

>NA|TRBV7-2|once|TRBJ2-2
TGTGCCAGCAGCAATCCCCTAGGGATAGGGACCGGGGAGCTGTTTTTT
CASSNPLGIGTGELFF
>NA|TRBV28|NA|TRBJ1-4
TGTGCCAGTAAACGGGGAATTAATGAAAAACTGTTTTTT
CASKRGINEKLFF
>NA|TRBV12-5|few|TRBJ1-5
TGTGCTAGTGGTGGTCTTTTCAGCAATCAGCCCCAGCATTTT
CASGGLFSNQPQHF
>NA|TRBV30|NA|TRBJ1-2
TGTGCCTGGAGTTCGGGGCGGAACTATGGCTACACCTTC
CAWSSGRNYGYTF
>NA|TRBV29-1|NA|TRBJ2-3
TGCAGTTCACAGGCAGGAGATACGCAGTATTTT
CSSQAGDTQYF
>TRBD1|TRBV14|NA|TRBJ2-7
TGTGCCAGCAGCCAAGAAATCCCGGGACAGGCACTAGACGAGCAGTACTTC
CASSQEIPGQALDEQYF
>NA|TRBV30|NA|TRBJ1-3
TGTGCTAGGAGGGCAGCGAGCCGAGACACCATATATTTT
CARRAASRDTIYF
>NA|TRBV5-1|NA|TRBJ1-1
TGCGCCAGCAGCTTAGCCGTGGGGAACACTGAAGCTTTCTTT
CASSLAVGNTEAFF
>NA|TRBV11-2|NA|TRBJ2-1
TGTGCCAGCAGGCCAGTGGGGACCTCCCTCTACAATGAGCAGTTCTTC
CASRPVGTSLYNEQFF
>NA|TRBV14|NA|TRBJ1-6
TGTGCCAGCAGCCCCGCCCCTAATTCACCCCTCCACTTT
CASSPAPNSPLHF
>NA|TRBV15|NA|TRBJ2-1
TGTGCCACCAGCCGGGGCTCGAGGAACAATGAGCAGTTCTTC
CATSRGSRNNEQFF
>TRBD1|TRBV7-8|NA|TRBJ2-7
TGTGCCAGCAGCTCCATAGACAGGGACAGCTACGAGCAGTACTTC
CASSSIDRDSYEQYF
>NA|TRBV6-5|NA|TRBJ2-3
TGTGCCAGCAGTTCTAGCACAGATACGCAGTATTTT
CASSSSTDTQYF
>NA|TRBV7-3|NA|TRBJ2-1
TGTGCCAGCAGCTTAATCCCCCAAGGTGAGCAGTTCTTC
CASSLIPQGEQFF
>NA|TRBV11-2|NA|TRBJ2-3
TGTGCCAGCAGCTCCGGACAGACCCACACAGATACGCAGTATTTT
CASSSGQTHTDTQYF
>NA|TRBV20-1|NA|TRBJ1-2
TGCAGTGCCCGGTCGTATGGCTACACCTTC
CSARSYGYTF
>TRBD1|TRBV30|NA|TRBJ1-5
TGTGCCTGGAGTTTTCCGGGACAGTTCAATCAGCCCCAGCATTTT
CAWSFPGQFNQPQHF
>NA|TRBV7-9|NA|TRBJ1-2
TGTGCCAGCAGCTTAGCAATCGATGGCTACACCTTC
CASSLAIDGYTF
>NA|TRBV6-5|NA|TRBJ2-1
TGTGCCAGCAGTTACAGGGGGAGAGGCTACAATGAGCAGTTCTTC
CASSYRGRGYNEQFF
>NA|TRBV11-2|few|TRBJ2-2
TGTGCCAGCAGCTTAACTAGCGGGGAGCTGTTTTTT
CASSLTSGELFF
>NA|TRBV5-4|NA|TRBJ2-1
TGTGCCAGCAGATATCAGCGGGAGCAGTTCTTC
CASRYQREQFF
>NA|TRBV10-3|NA|TRBJ1-2
TGTGCCATCAGTGAAAGGGGCGCGCACTATGGCTACACCTTC
CAISERGAHYGYTF
>TRBD1|TRBV29-1|few|TRBJ1-1
TGCAGCACCTCCCAGGGGGCGGACGCTTTCTTT
CSTSQGADAFF
>NA|TRBV21-1|NA|TRBJ1-5
TGTGCCAGCAGCAAAGTGTCAACCTTACTTCCTAATCAGCCCCAGCATTTT
CASSKVSTLLPNQPQHF
>NA|TRBV7-9|NA|TRBJ2-1
TGTGCCAGCAGCTTAGAGGGGGGGCCCGCGCAGTTCTTC
CASSLEGGPAQFF
>NA|TRBV2|NA|TRBJ2-2
TGTGCCAGCAGTGTTTTTTTTGGGGTCACCGGGGAGCTGTTTTTT
CASSVFFGVTGELFF
>NA|TRBV29-1|NA|TRBJ1-3
TGCAGCGTTGAAGCCCAAGCCCGGGGATATGGAAACACCATATATTTT
CSVEAQARGYGNTIYF
>NA|TRBV7-9|few|TRBJ2-5
TGTGCCAGCAGCTTACGAGGTAGCGCAACTAGGGCCCTACAAGAGACCCAGTACTTC
CASSLRGSATRALQETQYF
>NA|TRBV29-1|NA|TRBJ2-1
TGCAGCGTTGAAGGCTACTCCAGCTCCTACAATGAGCAGTTCTTC
CSVEGYSSSYNEQFF
>NA|TRBV4-1|NA|TRBJ2-1
TGCGCCAGCAGCCCCTCAGGTGAGGGAAGAGGGTCCTACAATGAGCAGTTCTTC
CASSPSGEGRGSYNEQFF
>TRBD1|TRBV7-7|NA|TRBJ2-3
TGTGCCAGCAGTCCGACAGGGGGAACAGATACGCAGTATTTT
CASSPTGGTDTQYF